This passage covers 17 T cell receptor beta chains from one sample sequenced in a study of beta chain features in type 1 diabetes. These TCRs' antigens remain unknown. The whole isolated RNA underwent reverse transcription, so sequencing captured expressed TCRB transcripts. Profiling relied on immunoSEQ multiplex PCR, and the TCRdb table lists in-frame clones only, not all of them. The sample consists of 150,000 or so clones, 6.5% to 10% of them appearing once. Study observations and caveats: For Type 1 diabetes patients, all four CD4+ subsets carried TCRB CDR3s that were moderately but significantly shorter.

The sample comprised central memory CD4+ T cells from blood. The source of these receptors is a woman aged 18-29 years with type 1 diabetes.

The J gene is TRBJ2-3, the V gene TRBV2; weak D call: TRBD2 (7 bases). Germline lookup yields CDR1 SNHLY and CDR2 FYNNEI. The CDR3 loop spans 14 amino acids. V lost 9 bases, J lost 1 base, and 14 bases lay in between. CDR3 in DNA: TGTGCCAGTCCCCCGGGGGGCCGCACAGATACGCAGTATTTT. Translation gives CASPPGGRTDTQYF.

The table lists this clone with a few counts. The rearrangement links TRBV19 to TRBJ2-3; TRBD1 agrees at 8 bases. V lost 8 bases to trimming and J lost 4 bases; unmatched junction nucleotides: 8. From germline, CDR1 is LNHDA and CDR2 SQIVND (reference sequence). The CDR3 covers 14 residues. The CDR3 reads CASARTGSADTQYF. The CDR3 DNA reads as TGTGCCAGTGCTCGGACAGGGAGCGCAGATACGCAGTATTTT. Filled out from reference TRBV19 and TRBJ2-3, the complete variable domain reads DGGITQSPKYLFRKEGQNVTLSCEQNLNHDAMYWYRQDPGQGLRLIYYSQIVNDFQKGDIAEGYSVSREKKESFPLTVTSAQKNPTAFYLCASARTGSADTQYFGPGTRLTVL.

The gene calls are TRBV28 and TRBJ1-2; 7 nucleotides align to TRBD1. With 7 bases clipped from V and 5 bases from J, the junction kept 4 bases outside the gene matches. CDR1 is MDHEN, CDR2 SYDVKM, per germline. The CDR3 sequence is 12 residues long. CDR3 nucleotides: TGTGCCAGCACAACAGGGGAATATGGCTACACCTTC. Protein product: CASTTGEYGYTF.

This clone was picked up a small number of times. The gene calls are TRBV4-3 and TRBJ1-2; a weak D match, TRBD1 (5 bases). V was pared by 2 bases and J by 0 bases, with 13 bases between. The germline CDR1 and CDR2 sequences are LGHNA and YSLEER. The length of the CDR3 is 16 residues. The CDR3 loop reads CASSQKTAGANYGYTF. The CDR3 nucleotides read TGCGCCAGCAGCCAAAAGACAGCGGGGGCTAACTATGGCTACACCTTC.

This clone was counted between two and nine times. The chain employs TRBV29-1 and TRBJ2-5; D unclear. This CDR3 has 13 residues. V was cut by 6 bases and J by 4 bases, with 15 bases left in between. Germline V gives CDR1 SQVTM, CDR2 ANQGSEA. The CDR3 DNA follows: TGCAGCGTCCCAAAACTATCGGGAGAGACCCAGTACTTC. As protein: CSVPKLSGETQYF. Looking up the rest from reference TRBV29-1 and TRBJ2-5 gives the full variable domain: SAVISQKPSRDICQRGTSLTIQCQVDSQVTMMFWYRQQPGQSLTLIATANQGSEATYESGFVIDKFPISRPNLTFSTLTVSNMSPEDSSIYLCSVPKLSGETQYFGPGTRLLVL.

The chain couples TRBV7-2 to TRBJ1-5; D unclear. CDR1 is SGHTA, CDR2 FQGNSA, per germline. This CDR3 comprises 17 residues. Trimming pared 3 bases from V and 4 bases from J, leaving 19 bases between. The CDR3 loop reads CASSFVGGPLGNQPQHF. DNA for the CDR3: TGTGCCAGCAGCTTCGTCGGAGGGCCCCTCGGAAATCAGCCCCAGCATTTT.

This clone was counted only a few times. The V call is TRBV7-9, the J call TRBJ2-1, with TRBD2 identical over 9 bases. The junction had 14 bases not matched to a gene; V was cut back by 5 bases and J by 9 bases. In germline, CDR1 is SEHNR, CDR2 FQNEAQ (reference sequence). This CDR3 spans 16 amino acids. The CDR3 reads CASSPQGVLAGVEQFF. In DNA, the CDR3 is TGTGCCAGCAGCCCCCAGGGGGTATTAGCGGGAGTTGAGCAGTTCTTC.

The V gene is TRBV30, the J gene TRBJ2-1, with 7 bases aligning to TRBD2. The CDR3 is 15 residues long. J gave up 5 bases and V 3 bases, and 10 bases lay outside the gene matches. Germline-derived CDR1 and CDR2 are GTSNPN and SVGIG (reference sequence). The CDR3 here is CAWSTGLVPNNEQFF. In DNA form, the CDR3 reads TGTGCCTGGAGCACCGGACTAGTTCCCAACAATGAGCAGTTCTTC.

This clone turned up a few times. The junction differs from germline at one of its ends, possibly a read error. The chain employs TRBV7-2 and TRBJ2-1; D is possibly TRBD2 (6 bases). The CDR3 totals 13 residues. Germline CDR1 reads SGHTA; CDR2 reads FQGNSA. CDR3 DNA sequence: TGTGCCAGCAGCAACCCCGGACTAAAGGGGTATGTCTTC. This encodes CASSNPGLKGYVF.

This clone has just a few counts. This chain uses TRBV30 with TRBJ1-2, with 8 nucleotides matching TRBD1. Per germline, CDR1 GTSNPN and CDR2 SVGIG (reference sequence). The CDR3 sequence is 13 residues long. The ends lost 3 bases at V and 8 bases at J; junction bases unmatched: 8. In nucleotides, the CDR3 is TGTGCCTGGAGCCCGGGACAGGTCGGCGGCTACACCTTC. Translated: CAWSPGQVGGYTF.

This clone was counted only a few times. The CDR3 sequence: CASSYRDRGLGEQYF. In DNA, the CDR3 is TGTGCCAGCAGTTACCGGGACAGGGGCCTCGGTGAGCAGTATTTT. The chain carries TRBV6-6 and TRBJ2-3; 10 bases fit TRBD1. CDR1 and CDR2 (germline): MNHNY, SVGAGI (reference sequence). J gave up 11 bases and V 2 bases, and 10 bases lay outside the gene matches. This CDR3 comprises 15 residues.

This chain uses TRBV28 with TRBJ2-1; a weak D match, TRBD2 (6 bases). The germline V gene encodes CDR1 MDHEN and CDR2 SYDVKM. The CDR3 contains 16 residues. Between the trimmed V and J ends, which lost 5 bases and 2 bases, there was a span of 16 bases. Here the CDR3 reads CASSAPGVDPYNEQFF. CDR3 coding DNA: TGTGCCAGCAGTGCCCCGGGGGTGGACCCCTACAATGAGCAGTTCTTC.

The V and J genes are TRBV5-4 and TRBJ2-1; the match to TRBD2 covers 8 bases. The CDR3 extends over 16 amino acids. V shed 1 base and J 4 bases; nucleotides not matched to a gene: 7. The germline V gene encodes CDR1 SGHNT and CDR2 YYREEE (reference sequence). CDR3 in DNA: TGTGCCAGCAGCTTGTCAGGCGGGGGGACTTACAATGAGCAGTTCTTC. Protein sequence: CASSLSGGGTYNEQFF.

Only a few counts were recorded for this clone. The chain recombines TRBV7-2 with TRBJ2-3; D not resolved. V was shortened by 1 base and J by 4 bases, with 3 bases between the two germline ends. CDR1 is SGHTA and CDR2 is FQGNSA in the germline V gene. The CDR3 sequence is 12 residues long. CDR3 amino acids: CASSLVSDTQYF. The CDR3 bases are TGTGCCAGCAGCTTAGTATCAGATACGCAGTATTTT.

This chain links TRBV28 with TRBJ1-1; D remains ambiguous. CDR3 length equals 13 residues. In germline, CDR1 is MDHEN, CDR2 SYDVKM. V was shortened by 8 bases and J by 3 bases, with 13 bases between the two germline ends. The CDR3 is CASLGRSYTEAFF. In DNA, the CDR3 is TGTGCCAGCCTGGGTCGGAGTTACACTGAAGCTTTCTTT.

This clone appeared many times. The chain combines TRBV11-2 with TRBJ2-1; no definite D call. This CDR3 comprises 12 residues. Per the germline V gene, CDR1 is SGHAT and CDR2 is FQNNGV. Deletions cut 1 base from V and 9 bases from J, with 7 bases between. DNA for the CDR3: TGTGCCAGCAGCTTAGGTTTCGGTGAGCAGTTCTTC. This sequence encodes CASSLGFGEQFF.

This clone was seen a few times. The V call is TRBV29-1, the J call TRBJ2-1, with 11 bases lining up with TRBD2. Germline loops: CDR1 SQVTM, CDR2 ANQGSEA. V lost 4 bases to trimming and J lost 5 bases; unmatched junction nucleotides: 4. The CDR3 contains 14 residues. CDR3 in DNA: TGCAGCGTTGCGACTAGCGGGACTAACAATGAGCAGTTCTTC. It encodes CSVATSGTNNEQFF.